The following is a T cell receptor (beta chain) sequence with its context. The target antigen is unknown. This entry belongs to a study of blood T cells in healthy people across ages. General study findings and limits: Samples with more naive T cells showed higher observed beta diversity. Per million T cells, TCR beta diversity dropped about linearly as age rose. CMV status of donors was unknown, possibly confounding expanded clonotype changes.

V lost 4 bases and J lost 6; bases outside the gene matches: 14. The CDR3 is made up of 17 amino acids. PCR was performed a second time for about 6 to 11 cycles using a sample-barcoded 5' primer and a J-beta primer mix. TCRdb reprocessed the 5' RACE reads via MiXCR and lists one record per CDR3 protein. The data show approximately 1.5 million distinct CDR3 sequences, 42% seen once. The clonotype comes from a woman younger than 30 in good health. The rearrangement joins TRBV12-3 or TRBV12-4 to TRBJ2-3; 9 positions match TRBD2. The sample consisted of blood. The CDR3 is CASSSVGGRARRDTQYF. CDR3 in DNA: TGTGCCAGCAGTTCCGTTGGCGGGAGGGCCAGGAGGGATACGCAGTATTTT.